Shown below are 24 T cell receptor beta chains from a single sample sequenced in a study of breast tumors, draining lymph nodes, adjacent tissues. TCRdb redid the calling of the multiplex PCR reads with MiXCR, one entry per CDR3 protein. The top ten hold over 3.5% of the sample, which has 150,000 or so distinct CDR3 sequences, 30% to 40% seen once. Axillary draining lymph nodes of breast cancer patients supplied the node samples. Input material: axillary lymph node tissue. These receptor sequences come from a female donor with breast cancer. Some clones in this sample may be carry-over from other donors' samples.

As concerns this clonotype: No conserved phenylalanine or tryptophan is present at the end of the CDR3, so a read error is the likely explanation. The gene calls are TRBV30 and TRBJ1-4; tentative D call: TRBD1 (5 bases). CDR3 length: 15 amino acids. Germline CDR1 is GTSNPN and CDR2 is SVGIG (reference sequence). V was pared by 1 base and J by 0 bases, with 9 bases between. In nucleotides, the CDR3 is TGTGCCTGGAGTGGACAGCCGGCAACTAATGAAAAACTGTTTCTT. This encodes CAWSGQPATNEKLFL.

This clonotype was found a few times. The germline gene is not matched at one end of the junction; a read error may be the cause. The chain combines TRBV20-1 with TRBJ1-6; D is unresolved. CDR1 and CDR2 (germline): DFQATT, SNEGSKA (reference sequence). This CDR3 region has 12 residues. The CDR3 DNA is TGCAGTGAGCGGCAGCTTAGTTCACCCCCCCACTTT. It codes for CSERQLSSPPHF.

The CDR3 DNA sequence: TGTGCCAGCAGACGGGACAGGGCTAATGAAAAACTGTTTTTT. It is translated as CASRRDRANEKLFF. The rearrangement links TRBV2 to TRBJ1-4; 9 positions match TRBD1. J gave up 3 bases and V 6 bases, and 2 bases lay outside the gene matches. The CDR3 consists of 14 residues. CDR1 is SNHLY and CDR2 is FYNNEI in the germline V gene. The complete variable domain, with remaining parts taken from reference TRBV2 and TRBJ1-4, reads EPEVTQTPSHQVTQMGQEVILRCVPISNHLYFYWYRQILGQKVEFLVSFYNNEISEKSEIFDDQFSVERPDGSNFTLKIRSTKLEDSAMYFCASRRDRANEKLFFGSGTQLSVL.

At least ten counts were recorded for this clonotype. V usage is TRBV12-3 or TRBV12-4 and J usage is TRBJ2-5, with 7 bases that match TRBD1. The CDR3 contains 15 residues. The trim removed 5 bases at V and 5 bases at J, leaving 11 bases unmatched. CDR3 protein: CASSLRQGRRETQYF. The CDR3 nucleotides are TGTGCCAGCAGTCTCCGACAGGGTCGGAGGGAGACCCAGTACTTC.

This clonotype showed up just a few times. This chain links TRBV27 with TRBJ2-7, with TRBD2 matching 7 bases. CDR3 length equals 14 residues. Germline CDR1 is MNHEY and CDR2 is SMNVEV (reference sequence). The ends lost 2 bases at V and 9 bases at J; junction bases unmatched: 10. In nucleotides, the CDR3 is TGTGCCAGCAGTTTAGGGGGGGGATTGAATAGGCAGTACTTC. Translating it yields CASSLGGGLNRQYF.

This clonotype was recorded a few times. As DNA, the CDR3 is TGTGCCAGCAGCCAATACTTAGTGGGGAACACTGAAGCTTTCTTT. It yields the protein CASSQYLVGNTEAFF. The rearrangement joins TRBV3-1 to TRBJ1-1; no reliable D call. Trimming stripped 2 bases from V and 1 base from J, with 11 bases between. Germline CDR1 reads LGHDT; CDR2 reads YNNKEL (reference sequence). The length of the CDR3 is 15 residues.

In its sample, this clonotype was seen many times. The chain has TRBV20-1 and TRBJ1-2, with D possibly TRBD1 on 5 matching bases. CDR1 and CDR2 (germline): DFQATT, SNEGSKA (reference sequence). Trimming pared 1 base from V and 8 bases from J, leaving 20 bases between. The CDR3 contains 15 residues. The CDR3 region is CSARGSPGRRGGYTF. The CDR3 DNA is TGCAGTGCTAGAGGGTCGCCGGGACGGCGCGGGGGCTACACCTTC.

The chain has TRBV24-1 and TRBJ1-5; 8 bases align to TRBD1. This CDR3 spans 14 amino acids. CDR1 and CDR2 from the germline V gene are KGHDR and SFDVKD. The junction had 6 bases not matched to a gene; V was cut back by 5 bases and J by 7 bases. CDR3 sequence (DNA): TGTGCCACCAGTGGCGACAGGGGAGGCCAGCCCCAGCATTTT. Its translation: CATSGDRGGQPQHF.

The sample holds many counts of this clonotype. The chain links TRBV19 to TRBJ2-3; D ambiguous. This CDR3 is 13 amino acids long. The germline V gene has CDR1 LNHDA and CDR2 SQIVND (reference sequence). V shed 3 bases and J shed 0 bases, with 4 bases lying between them. CDR3 coding DNA: TGTGCCAGTAGTATCTGGAGCACAGATACGCAGTATTTT. Translation: CASSIWSTDTQYF.

This clonotype has a count of ten or more. This chain connects TRBV12-3 or TRBV12-4 to TRBJ1-5, with no clear D. Between the trimmed V and J ends, which lost 7 bases and 6 bases, there was a span of 13 bases. The CDR3 extends over 13 amino acids. Here the CDR3 DNA reads TGTGCCAGCACCTTGGGCCGGGGTCAGCCCCAGCATTTT. Protein sequence: CASTLGRGQPQHF.

V gene TRBV27 combines with J gene TRBJ2-1, with 11 bases lining up with TRBD2. The CDR3 sequence is 15 residues long. Germline loops: CDR1 MNHEY, CDR2 SMNVEV (reference sequence). Trimming took 6 bases from V and 7 from J; bases not matched to a gene: 8. In nucleotides, the CDR3 is TGTGCCAGCAGATCCGGGACTAGCGGAAGAAATGAGCAGTTCTTC. Protein sequence: CASRSGTSGRNEQFF.

This clonotype was recorded at least ten times. The rearrangement joins TRBV20-1 to TRBJ2-7, with TRBD2 matching 11 bases. CDR3 length: 18 residues. Germline trimming cut 1 base from V and 4 bases from J; bases unmatched to any gene: 15. Germline assignment: CDR1 DFQATT and CDR2 SNEGSKA (reference sequence). The CDR3 sequence is CSARARDRQLAGVYEQYF. The CDR3 DNA follows: TGCAGTGCTAGAGCCCGGGACAGGCAACTAGCGGGGGTATACGAGCAGTACTTC.

This clonotype has at least ten counts. This chain connects TRBV6-6 to TRBJ2-2, with a tentative D call TRBD2 (6 bases). Germline CDR1 MNHNY, CDR2 SVGAGI (reference sequence). CDR3 length: 16 residues. Trimming shortened V by 5 bases and J by 1 base, and 14 bases separated the two germline ends. The CDR3: CASSHPGGRNTGELFF. The CDR3 bases are TGTGCCAGCAGTCACCCTGGGGGGAGGAACACCGGGGAGCTGTTTTTT.

This clonotype was counted a few times. V gene TRBV6-2 or TRBV6-3 combines with J gene TRBJ2-2; possibly TRBD1 for D (6 bases). The CDR3 is 15 amino acids. V was shortened by 10 bases and J by 3 bases, with 18 bases between the two germline ends. Germline V gene lookup returns CDR1 MNHEY and CDR2 SVGEGT. Here the CDR3 reads CATIQGTRYTGELFF. The CDR3 DNA sequence: TGTGCCACCATTCAGGGGACAAGATACACCGGGGAGCTGTTTTTT.

The chain recombines TRBV30 with TRBJ1-1; D call uncertain. The V end was cut by 1 base, the J end by 0 bases, with 6 bases between. Germline CDR1 is GTSNPN and CDR2 is SVGIG (reference sequence). The CDR3 is made up of 13 amino acids. Here the CDR3 reads CAWSAGMNTEAFF. The CDR3 coding sequence is TGTGCCTGGAGTGCTGGTATGAACACTGAAGCTTTCTTT.

This clonotype came up many times. V usage is TRBV6-6 and J usage is TRBJ1-2; the match to TRBD1 covers 7 bases. Per germline, CDR1 MNHNY and CDR2 SVGAGI (reference sequence). This CDR3 is built from 15 residues. The ends lost 5 bases at V and 4 bases at J; junction bases unmatched: 10. The CDR3 DNA reads TGTGCCAGCAGTAAAGGGACAGCGAACCTCTATGGCTACACCTTC. This codes for CASSKGTANLYGYTF.

With respect to this clonotype: Since a much larger clone is just one base distant, this may be a read error. The rearrangement uses TRBV12-3 or TRBV12-4 and TRBJ2-1; 10 bases align to TRBD2. The CDR3 loop spans 15 amino acids. The chain's CDR3 is CASSRASGGRNEQLF. The CDR3 DNA follows: TGTGCCAGCAGCCGTGCTAGCGGGGGTAGGAATGAGCAGCTCTTC.

This clonotype appeared a few times. It may be a read error: a sequence one base away is much more abundant. The chain employs TRBV5-1 and TRBJ2-7, with 7 nucleotides matching TRBD2. Germline CDR1 reads SGHRS; CDR2 reads YFSETQ. Trimming cost V 0 bases and J 1 base; bases outside gene matches: 7. The CDR3 has 16 amino acids. The CDR3 loop reads CASSLALDGGSYEQYF. The CDR3 DNA reads as TGCGCCAGCAGCTTGGCCCTGGACGGGGGGTCCTACGAGCAGTACTTC. Using reference TRBV5-1 and TRBJ2-7 for the parts outside the CDR3, the full variable domain is KAGVTQTPRYLIKTRGQQVTLSCSPISGHRSVSWYQQTPGQGLQFLFEYFSETQRNKGNFPGRFSGRQFSNSRSEMNVSTLELGDSALYLCASSLALDGGSYEQYFGPGTRLTVT.

This clonotype was observed many times. The rearrangement links TRBV11-2 to TRBJ2-1; TRBD2 might be the D (7 bases). Between the trimmed V and J ends, which lost 3 bases and 6 bases, there was a span of 18 bases. From germline, CDR1 is SGHAT and CDR2 FQNNGV. This CDR3 region has 16 residues. The CDR3 DNA reads as TGTGCCAGCAGCTTTGGCGCGGGGGCCCTAGTCAATGAGCAGTTCTTC. This codes for CASSFGAGALVNEQFF.

Many counts were recorded for this clonotype. V is TRBV6-4 and J is TRBJ1-2; D is possibly TRBD1 (5 bases). CDR1 is MRHNA, CDR2 SNTAGT, per germline. The CDR3 is 15 amino acids. The V and J ends lost 9 bases and 3 bases respectively, with 20 bases between them. The DNA for the CDR3 is TGTGCCAGTTATAGACAGACGAATATCGACTATGGCTACACCTTC. This codes for CASYRQTNIDYGYTF.

This clonotype was seen many times. The chain couples TRBV6-5 to TRBJ2-1; no clear D gene. CDR1 and CDR2 (germline): MNHEY, SVGAGI. This CDR3 is built from 16 residues. V lost 8 bases and J lost 6, with 23 bases in between. For the CDR3, the DNA is TGTGCCAGCCAACCTTCGAGACTGACTTTTCTCAATGAGCAGTTCTTC. This gives the protein CASQPSRLTFLNEQFF.

A word on this clonotype: At one end the junction does not follow the germline gene, possibly because of a read error. The rearrangement joins TRBV20-1 to TRBJ1-6, with 7 bases aligning to TRBD1. The CDR3 has 16 amino acids. CDR1 and CDR2 from the germline V gene are DFQATT and SNEGSKA (reference sequence). CDR3 bases: TGCAGTGCTTTCCATCAGGGGGAGGGTCACAATTCACCCCTCCGCTTT. This encodes CSAFHQGEGHNSPLRF.

V gene TRBV27 combines with J gene TRBJ2-7; D is possibly TRBD2 (6 bases). This CDR3 has 14 amino acids. Between the trimmed V and J ends, which lost 6 bases and 2 bases, there was a span of 14 bases. The germline V gene encodes CDR1 MNHEY and CDR2 SMNVEV (reference sequence). CDR3 coding DNA: TGTGCCAGCAGCACCTTTTGGGGGGCCTACGAGCAGTACTTC. It is translated as CASSTFWGAYEQYF.

This clonotype was seen at least ten times. CDR3 bases: TGTGCCAGCAGATTCGGGGCCAATTACAATGAGCAGTTCTTC. Translating gives CASRFGANYNEQFF. The V gene is TRBV7-9, the J gene TRBJ2-1; D tentatively fits TRBD1 or TRBD2 (5 bases each). The V and J ends lost 6 bases and 4 bases respectively, with 13 bases between them. Germline V gene data show CDR1 as SEHNR and CDR2 as FQNEAQ (reference sequence). The length of the CDR3 is 14 residues.